This T cell receptor beta chain was observed in a study of T cell responses to AZD1222 COVID-19 vaccine. As for the study in general: Recipients boosted at about 4 weeks or about 12 weeks are pooled.

As to this clone: Its target is unknown.

The CDR3 is 12 residues long. V lost 3 bases and J lost 5, with 8 bases in between. Whole-study results and caveats: Reports say nearly half of spike-specific TCRs go after unmutated variant regions. Seropositive AZD1222 recipients at baseline numbered only 5 or 6. Clonal diversity was possibly underestimated, and the donors were mostly white British, with more females.

Using immunoSEQ multiplex PCR, the repertoire was profiled, and TCRdb retains in-frame clones only, with some absent. The data show more than 150,000 clones, approximately 90% seen once. The receptor comes from an adult in good health. J is TRBJ2-7 and V is TRBV12-3 or TRBV12-4; maybe TRBD1 (6 bases). The specimen comprised peripheral blood, sampled on day 0 of AZD1222 vaccination. Here the CDR3 reads CASSFTGNEQYF. CDR3 nucleotide sequence: TGTGCCAGCAGTTTTACAGGGAACGAGCAGTACTTC.